This T cell receptor (beta chain) came from a study of T-cell reconstitution after alpha-beta-depleted transplantation in children. Unique molecular identifiers were used to barcode this TCRbeta library. One entry per CDR3 protein, called by TCRdb with MiXCR from the PCR reads. The sample lists 750,000 to 950,000 distinct CDR3 sequences; less than 20% were seen once. Germline-derived CDR1 and CDR2 are DFQATT and SNEGSKA (reference sequence). V lost 3 bases to trimming and J lost 2 bases, with 12 bases between them. There are 14 residues in the CDR3. This chain joins TRBV20-1 and TRBJ2-3; D may match TRBD1 or TRBD2 (5 bases each). The clonotype originates from a male patient aged 10 to 17 who had a stem cell transplant for acute lymphoblastic leukemia, so the T cells may come from the graft donor. Here the sequenced sample was PBMCs, mostly from graft donor cells, taken 360 days after TCRalphabeta/CD19-depleted stem cell transplant. CDR3 sequence: CSASYGATTDTQYF. The CDR3, as DNA: TGCAGTGCTAGTTACGGGGCTACCACAGATACGCAGTATTTT.